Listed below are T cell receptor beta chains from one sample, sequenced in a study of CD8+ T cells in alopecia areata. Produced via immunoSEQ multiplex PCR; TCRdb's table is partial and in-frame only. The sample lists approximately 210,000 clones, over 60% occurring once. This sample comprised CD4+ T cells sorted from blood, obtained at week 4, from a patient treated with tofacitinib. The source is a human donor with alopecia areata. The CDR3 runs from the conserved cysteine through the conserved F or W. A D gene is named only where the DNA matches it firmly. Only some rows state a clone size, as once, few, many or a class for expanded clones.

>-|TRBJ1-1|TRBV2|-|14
TGTGCCAGCAGTGCAGGTGTACCGAACACTGAAGCTTTCTTT
CASSAGVPNTEAFF
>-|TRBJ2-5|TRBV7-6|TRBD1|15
TGTGCCAGCAGCCAGGACAGGGTGCGGCAAGAGACCCAGTACTTC
CASSQDRVRQETQYF
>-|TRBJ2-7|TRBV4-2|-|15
TGTGCCAGCAGCCAAGTGGGAGCCGGCGGATACGAGCAGTACTTC
CASSQVGAGGYEQYF
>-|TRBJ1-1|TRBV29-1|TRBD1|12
TGCAGCGTTGAGGACCCCAGGGGGTTGGCTTTCTTT
CSVEDPRGLAFF
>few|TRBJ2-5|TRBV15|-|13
TGTGCCACCACCTCACAGGGCCAAGAGACCCAGTACTTC
CATTSQGQETQYF
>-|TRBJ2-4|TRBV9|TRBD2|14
TGTGCCAGCAGCGTAGCGTCGGGGGGTGACATTCAGTACTTC
CASSVASGGDIQYF
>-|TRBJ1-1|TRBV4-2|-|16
TGTGCCAGCAGCCAAGATCTCCCGGCGGCGAACACTGAAGCTTTCTTT
CASSQDLPAANTEAFF
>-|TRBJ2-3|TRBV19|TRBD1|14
TGTGCCAGTAGCACGGACAGGGATGGAGATACGCAGTATTTT
CASSTDRDGDTQYF
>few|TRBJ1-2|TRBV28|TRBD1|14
TGTGCCAGCAGGCAACAGGGGGGCGACTATGGCTACACCTTC
CASRQQGGDYGYTF
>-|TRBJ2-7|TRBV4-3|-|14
TGCGCCAGCAGCCAAGTATACAGGGTGGGAGAGCAGTACTTC
CASSQVYRVGEQYF
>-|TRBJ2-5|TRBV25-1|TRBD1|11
TGTGCCAGTACAGGGGGTGAGACCCAGTACTTC
CASTGGETQYF
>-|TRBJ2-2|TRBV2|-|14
TGTGCCAGCAGACAGGACACGAGTACCGGGGAGCTGTTTTTT
CASRQDTSTGELFF
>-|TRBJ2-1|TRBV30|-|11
TGTGCCTGGAGTGTGGCCTCACCGCAGTTCTTC
CAWSVASPQFF
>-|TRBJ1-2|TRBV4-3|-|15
TGCGCCAGCAGCCAAGATTCCATGGGTTTTATTGGCTACACCTTC
CASSQDSMGFIGYTF
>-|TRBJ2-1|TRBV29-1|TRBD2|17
TGCAGCGGAGACGGGACTAGCGGGGTGAGCTCCTACAATGAGCAGTTCTTC
CSGDGTSGVSSYNEQFF
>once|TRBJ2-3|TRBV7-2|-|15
TGTGCCAGCAGCTTACAGGGGTGGGGAACAGATACGCAGTATTTT
CASSLQGWGTDTQYF
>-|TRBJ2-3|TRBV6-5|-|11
TGTGCCACCCAGGGTTCAGATACGCAGTATTTT
CATQGSDTQYF
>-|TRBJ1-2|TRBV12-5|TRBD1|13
TGTGCTAGTGTCTTACAGGGGTTCTATGGCTACACCTTC
CASVLQGFYGYTF
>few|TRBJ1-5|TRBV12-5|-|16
TGTGCTAGTGGTTTGTTCTTTTCTGGGAGCAATCAGCCCCAGCATTTT
CASGLFFSGSNQPQHF
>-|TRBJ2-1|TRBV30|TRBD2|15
TGTGCCTGGAACTTCCCCGGGACTAAGGACAATGAGCAGTTCTTC
CAWNFPGTKDNEQFF
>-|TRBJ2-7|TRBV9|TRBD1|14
TGTGCCAGCAGCGTGAGGACAGGGGGTCTCGAGCAGTACTTC
CASSVRTGGLEQYF
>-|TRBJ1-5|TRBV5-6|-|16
TGTGCCAGCAGCCGGGGGCCCGCGAGTTTAGAGGAGCCCCAGCATTTT
CASSRGPASLEEPQHF
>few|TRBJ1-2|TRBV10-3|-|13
TGTGCCATCACGTCGGACAGAAACTATGGCTACACCTTC
CAITSDRNYGYTF
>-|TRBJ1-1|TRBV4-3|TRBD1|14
TGCGCCAGCAGCGACGGACAGGGGGCGACTGAAGCTTTCTTT
CASSDGQGATEAFF
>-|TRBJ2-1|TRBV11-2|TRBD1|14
TGTGCCAGCAGCCTCGGACAGGGCTACAATGAGCAGTTCTTC
CASSLGQGYNEQFF
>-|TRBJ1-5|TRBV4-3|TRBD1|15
TGCGCCAGCAGCCTCGAGTACAGGGGTTCTCAGCCCCAGCATTTT
CASSLEYRGSQPQHF
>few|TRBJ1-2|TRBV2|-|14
TGTGCCAGCAGTGCTCTCAGGGTTAACTATGGCTACACCTTC
CASSALRVNYGYTF
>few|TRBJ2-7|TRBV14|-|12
TGTGCCAGCAGCCAGGGGGGCTACGAGCAGTACTTC
CASSQGGYEQYF